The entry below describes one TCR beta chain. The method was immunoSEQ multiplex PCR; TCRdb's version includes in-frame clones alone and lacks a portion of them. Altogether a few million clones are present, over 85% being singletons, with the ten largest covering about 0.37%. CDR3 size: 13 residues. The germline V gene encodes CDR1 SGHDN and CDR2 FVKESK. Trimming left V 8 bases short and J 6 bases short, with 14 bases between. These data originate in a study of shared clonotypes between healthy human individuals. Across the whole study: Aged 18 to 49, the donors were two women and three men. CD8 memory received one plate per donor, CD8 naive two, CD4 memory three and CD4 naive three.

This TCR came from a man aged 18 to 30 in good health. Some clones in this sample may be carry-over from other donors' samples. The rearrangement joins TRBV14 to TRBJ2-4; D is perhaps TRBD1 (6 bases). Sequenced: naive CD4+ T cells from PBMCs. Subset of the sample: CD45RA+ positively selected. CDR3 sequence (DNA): TGTGCCAGCGGCCTGGGGGCGTCAAACATTCAGTACTTC. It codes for CASGLGASNIQYF.